Below are 14 T cell receptor beta chains sequenced from a single sample in a study of cytomegalovirus exposure and HLA in healthy donors. The PCR ran on 60 Vbeta and 13 Jbeta primers. The table came from immunoSEQ multiplex PCR; TCRdb's copy has only in-frame clones and leaves some out. The sample contains about 18,000 clones, under 85% of which appear only once. Sequenced sample: PBMCs. The receptors derive from a human donor in good health.

This chain uses TRBV7-2 with TRBJ1-5; D uncertain. This CDR3 is built from 12 residues. Trimming shortened V by 4 bases and J by 7 bases, and 8 bases separated the two germline ends. The germline CDR1 and CDR2 sequences are SGHTA and FQGNSA. The CDR3 nucleotides read TGTGCCAGCAGCTCCGTCTCCCAGCCCCAGCATTTT. It codes for CASSSVSQPQHF. Together with reference TRBV7-2 and TRBJ1-5, the CDR3 gives the full variable domain: GAGVSQSPSNKVTEKGKDVELRCDPISGHTALYWYRQSLGQGLEFLIYFQGNSAPDKSGLPSDRFSAERTGGSVSTLTIQRTQQEDSAVYLCASSSVSQPQHFGDGTRLSIL.

The chain employs TRBV5-1 and TRBJ1-1; D remains unclear. Per the germline V gene, CDR1 is SGHRS and CDR2 is YFSETQ. The CDR3 is 14 amino acids. Deletions cut 4 bases from V and 2 bases from J, with 12 bases between. CDR3: CASSLRSVNTEAFF. CDR3 DNA sequence: TGCGCCAGCAGCCTCCGTTCAGTAAACACTGAAGCTTTCTTT.

The V call is TRBV9, the J call TRBJ2-1; 10 nucleotides line up with TRBD2. In germline, CDR1 is SGDLS, CDR2 YYNGEE. The CDR3 is 15 amino acids. Trimming at V came to 2 bases and at J to 5 bases, leaving 4 bases not matched to a gene. The CDR3 here is CASSVSGGDHNEQFF. CDR3 in DNA: TGTGCCAGCAGCGTCAGCGGGGGGGACCACAATGAGCAGTTCTTC.

The rearrangement uses TRBV27 and TRBJ1-2; D is possibly TRBD1 (6 bases). The CDR3 spans 15 residues. Germline V gives CDR1 MNHEY, CDR2 SMNVEV (reference sequence). Trimming took off 5 bases at V and 3 bases at J, with 16 bases between the two ends. For the CDR3, the DNA is TGTGCCAGCAGTCCTTCAGGGGAGTGGGACTATGGCTACACCTTC. As protein: CASSPSGEWDYGYTF.

The V gene is TRBV5-1, the J gene TRBJ2-2; D is possibly TRBD2 (6 bases). With 3 bases removed from V and 3 bases from J, the gap between germline ends came to 12 bases. From germline, CDR1 is SGHRS and CDR2 YFSETQ. The CDR3 extends over 15 amino acids. Here the CDR3 reads CASSWAGPDTGELFF. In DNA, the CDR3 is TGCGCCAGCAGCTGGGCGGGGCCCGACACCGGGGAGCTGTTTTTT.

A word on this clone: The junction departs from the called germline gene at one end, perhaps through a read error. This CDR3 is also generated by other DNA sequences in the sample. The V and J genes are TRBV7-9 and TRBJ2-7; 10 bases fit TRBD1. The CDR3 length is 14 residues. Germline CDR1 and CDR2: SEHNR and FQNEAQ (reference sequence). The CDR3: CASSWGQGIYEQYF. The CDR3 nucleotides read TGCGCCAGCAGCTGGGGACAGGGGATCTACGAGCAGTACTTC. Variable domain in full (rest from reference TRBV7-9 and TRBJ2-7): DTGVSQNPRHKITKRGQNVTFRCDPISEHNRLYWYRQTLGQGPEFLTYFQNEAQLEKSRLLSDRFSAERPKGSFSTLEIQRTEQGDSAMYLCASSWGQGIYEQYFGPGTRLTVT.

The chain couples TRBV30 to TRBJ1-1; TRBD1 aligns across 10 bases. Germline CDR1 is GTSNPN and CDR2 is SVGIG (reference sequence). Losses at the gene ends were 0 bases for V and 3 bases for J; bases not matched to a gene: 4. This CDR3 is built from 15 residues. The CDR3 protein is CAWSVGTGEDTEAFF. For the CDR3, the DNA is TGTGCCTGGAGTGTTGGGACAGGGGAGGACACTGAAGCTTTCTTT.

This clone came up a few times. This chain uses TRBV6-5 with TRBJ1-1; D not certain. This CDR3 spans 14 amino acids. Trimming stripped 0 bases from V and 3 bases from J, with 8 bases between. Germline values: CDR1 MNHEY, CDR2 SVGAGI. The CDR3: CASSYSTADTEAFF. CDR3 DNA: TGTGCCAGCAGTTACTCGACGGCGGACACTGAAGCTTTCTTT.

This chain connects TRBV27 to TRBJ1-1, with a possible D match to TRBD1 (6 bases). The CDR3 is 13 residues long. Trimming pared 7 bases from V and 8 bases from J, leaving 17 bases between. Germline CDR1 reads MNHEY; CDR2 reads SMNVEV (reference sequence). The CDR3 sequence: CASNTGGGQEAFF. Here the CDR3 DNA reads TGTGCCAGCAATACCGGGGGGGGGCAAGAAGCTTTCTTT.

This chain connects TRBV6-1 to TRBJ2-7; TRBD2 matches 7 bases. V trimming: 1 base; J trimming: 3 bases; junction bases outside the gene matches: 6. This CDR3 is built from 15 residues. Germline V lookup: CDR1 MNHNS, CDR2 SASEGT. The CDR3 nucleotides read TGTGCCAGCAGTGAAGATTTAGGGAGGGGCTACGAGCAGTACTTC. Its translation is CASSEDLGRGYEQYF.

CDR3 coding DNA: TGTGCCAGCAGCTCTCTGAACTCTCCGGGACAGGGGGAGGATACGCAGTATTTT. Its protein is CASSSLNSPGQGEDTQYF. The gene calls are TRBV27 and TRBJ2-3, with TRBD1 matching over 11 bases. Per the germline V gene, CDR1 is MNHEY and CDR2 is SMNVEV (reference sequence). The CDR3 consists of 18 residues. The V and J ends lost 6 bases and 6 bases, in that order; junction bases with no gene match: 17.

In regard to this clone: This CDR3 is also generated by other DNA sequences in the sample. This chain uses TRBV18 with TRBJ1-3, with D unclear. CDR3 length: 15 amino acids. V lost 3 bases and J 5 bases, leaving 14 bases between the germline ends. Germline V gene sequence: CDR1 KGHSH, CDR2 LQKENI. CDR3 residues: CASSPQEAARNTIYF. The CDR3 DNA is TGTGCCAGCTCACCCCAGGAGGCGGCCAGAAACACCATATATTTT.

V gene TRBV7-2 combines with J gene TRBJ2-5; D might be TRBD1 (6 bases). The ends were cut back, 2 bases at V and 2 bases at J, with 12 bases in the middle. Per germline, CDR1 SGHTA and CDR2 FQGNSA. The CDR3 spans 15 residues. CDR3 region: CASSLMGAAQETQYF. CDR3 nucleotide sequence: TGTGCCAGCAGCTTAATGGGGGCGGCTCAAGAGACCCAGTACTTC.

The chain recombines TRBV6-5 with TRBJ2-5, with a tentative D call TRBD1 (5 bases). Germline CDR1 is MNHEY and CDR2 is SVGAGI. The CDR3 has 15 amino acids. The ends were cut back, 0 bases at V and 5 bases at J, with 13 bases in the middle. The CDR3 spells CASSYSSTAGETQYF. CDR3 in DNA: TGTGCCAGCAGTTACTCGAGTACGGCAGGGGAGACCCAGTACTTC.